Each of the 26 T cell receptor beta chains below was sequenced from the same sample in a study of T cell repertoires in cytomegalovirus infection. For these TCRs, the target antigens are not known. TCRdb passed the reads through MiXCR, listing each CDR3 protein once. The data contain around 500,000 distinct CDR3 sequences, roughly 42% of them singletons. This specimen consisted of cultured PBMCs, obtained from culture after CMV antigen stimulation. The receptors here all came from a human donor in good health (CMV status not recorded). Some clones in this sample may be carry-over from other donors' samples.

This clonotype was recorded a few times. V is TRBV7-8 and J is TRBJ1-5; D remains ambiguous. Trimming took off 7 bases at V and 0 bases at J, with 10 bases between the two ends. Germline V lookup: CDR1 SGHVS, CDR2 FQNEAQ. The CDR3 runs 14 residues. The DNA for the CDR3 is TGTGCCAGCAACCCTGAAGCTAGCAATCAGCCCCAGCATTTT. This translates into CASNPEASNQPQHF.

The gene calls are TRBV20-1 and TRBJ1-5; 7 bases are shared with TRBD1. V was clipped by 4 bases and J by 9 bases; unmatched bases: 9. This CDR3 is 13 amino acids long. Germline CDR1 reads DFQATT; CDR2 reads SNEGSKA (reference sequence). CDR3 sequence reads: CSAIAGGTSPQHF. CDR3 sequence (DNA): TGCAGTGCTATAGCAGGGGGAACTTCGCCCCAGCATTTT.

This chain joins TRBV7-6 and TRBJ2-5; D assignment may be TRBD1 or TRBD2 (5 bases each). In germline, CDR1 is SGHVS, CDR2 FNYEAQ. V was cut by 5 bases and J by 5 bases, with 15 bases left in between. The CDR3 has 14 residues. CDR3 region: CASSLEGIEETQYF. The CDR3 region has the DNA TGTGCCAGCAGCCTTGAGGGGATCGAGGAGACCCAGTACTTC. The full variable domain, in which reference TRBV7-6 and TRBJ2-5 provide the parts outside the CDR3, is GAGVSQSPRYKVTKRGQDVALRCDPISGHVSLYWYRQALGQGPEFLTYFNYEAQQDKSGLPNDRFSAERPEGSISTLTIQRTEQRDSAMYRCASSLEGIEETQYFGPGTRLLVL.

The V call is TRBV20-1, the J call TRBJ2-1; TRBD2 aligns across 9 bases. With V trimmed by 0 bases and J by 9 bases, 6 bases remained unmatched. Looked up from germline, CDR1 is DFQATT and CDR2 is SNEGSKA (reference sequence). CDR3 length: 14 amino acids. CDR3 bases: TGCAGTGCTAGAGAGGGCGGGAGGGCCGGTGAGCAGTTCTTC. Its protein is CSAREGGRAGEQFF.

V is TRBV2 and J is TRBJ2-3; D uncertain. Per germline, CDR1 SNHLY and CDR2 FYNNEI. Trimming removed 3 bases from V and 0 bases from J, with 16 bases in between. This CDR3 region has 17 residues. CDR3 amino acids: CASSDKDSRISTDTQYF. The CDR3, as DNA: TGTGCCAGCAGTGACAAAGATAGCAGAATAAGCACAGATACGCAGTATTTT.

The rearrangement joins TRBV19 to TRBJ1-1; no firm D call. Trimming left V 11 bases short and J 8 bases short, with 18 bases between. Germline V gene sequence: CDR1 LNHDA, CDR2 SQIVND (reference sequence). CDR3 size: 12 residues. CDR3 sequence reads: CAPEEGIPEAFF. CDR3 coding DNA: TGTGCCCCGGAGGAAGGCATCCCGGAAGCTTTCTTT.

This clonotype has only a few counts. The V call is TRBV6-6, the J call TRBJ2-7; 8 bases agree with TRBD1. Germline loops: CDR1 MNHNY, CDR2 SVGAGI (reference sequence). After removal of 2 bases from V and 4 bases from J, the junction contained 13 bases not matched to a gene. This CDR3 is built from 17 residues. In DNA, the CDR3 is TGTGCCAGCAGTTACGGACAGGGTCCCCTTTTATTTTACGAGCAGTACTTC. Amino acid sequence: CASSYGQGPLLFYEQYF.

This clonotype came up once. J is TRBJ2-2 and V is TRBV11-2, with 10 bases matching TRBD2. The J segment lost 6 bases and the V segment lost 7 bases, leaving 5 bases of the junction unmatched. The CDR3 runs 14 residues. The V gene's germline CDR1 is SGHAT and CDR2 FQNNGV. The CDR3 loop is CASNRLAGPGELFF. In DNA, the CDR3 is TGTGCCAGCAACCGACTAGCGGGTCCCGGGGAGCTGTTTTTT.

The rearrangement links TRBV7-6 to TRBJ1-1; D is unclear. V was pared by 7 bases and J by 0 bases, with 9 bases between. Per germline, CDR1 SGHVS and CDR2 FNYEAQ. CDR3 length: 13 amino acids. The CDR3 loop reads CASTPQVNTEAFF. In DNA form, the CDR3 reads TGTGCCAGCACCCCCCAGGTGAACACTGAAGCTTTCTTT.

In this sample, this clonotype turned up a few times. The chain is built from TRBV7-2 and TRBJ2-1; 8 bases line up with TRBD2. Germline values: CDR1 SGHTA, CDR2 FQGNSA. Trimming removed 3 bases from V and 8 bases from J; junction bases left unmatched: 15. The CDR3 extends over 17 amino acids. The CDR3 DNA reads as TGTGCCAGCAGCTTCCCTACTAGCGGACCCCCTTTGGATGAGCAGTTCTTC. It yields the protein CASSFPTSGPPLDEQFF.

This clonotype came up once. V usage is TRBV20-1 and J usage is TRBJ1-2, with TRBD1 matching over 9 bases. The V gene end was trimmed by 0 bases and the J gene end by 4 bases; junction bases not matched to a gene: 6. The CDR3 runs 15 residues. From germline, CDR1 is DFQATT and CDR2 SNEGSKA (reference sequence). Here the CDR3 reads CSARDPRTGAYGYTF. DNA for the CDR3: TGCAGTGCTAGAGATCCTCGGACAGGGGCCTATGGCTACACCTTC.

This clonotype was picked up one time. CDR3: CASSRDTYGYTF. CDR3 DNA sequence: TGCGCCAGCAGCCGGGACACCTATGGCTACACCTTC. The chain employs TRBV5-1 and TRBJ1-2; a possible D gene is TRBD1 (6 bases). The germline CDR1 and CDR2 sequences are SGHRS and YFSETQ. CDR3 size: 12 residues. Deletions cut 4 bases from V and 4 bases from J, with 8 bases between.

The chain couples TRBV7-8 to TRBJ2-5; TRBD1 matches 7 bases. From germline, CDR1 is SGHVS and CDR2 FQNEAQ. The CDR3 spans 15 residues. Trimming took 5 bases from V and 1 from J; bases not matched to a gene: 7. The CDR3 DNA is TGTGCCAGCAGCACCTACAGGGGCCCCCAAGAGACCCAGTACTTC. Its protein is CASSTYRGPQETQYF.

This chain joins TRBV5-4 and TRBJ2-5; 7 bases line up with TRBD2. There are 14 residues in the CDR3. Germline lookup yields CDR1 SGHNT and CDR2 YYREEE (reference sequence). V was pared by 0 bases and J by 7 bases, with 6 bases of the junction left unmatched. CDR3 DNA: TGTGCCAGCAGCTTGGCCGGACTAGTCCGGACCCAGTACTTC. Its translation is CASSLAGLVRTQYF.

V is TRBV5-1 and J is TRBJ2-5, with TRBD2 matching 8 bases. J gave up 1 base and V 5 bases, and 13 bases lay outside the gene matches. The CDR3 consists of 17 residues. The V gene's germline CDR1 is SGHRS and CDR2 YFSETQ. CDR3 bases: TGCGCCAGCAGACGTCCCGGGACTAGAGGGGGCCAAGAGACCCAGTACTTC. Translation: CASRRPGTRGGQETQYF.

This clonotype was recorded a few times. The CDR3 loop is CASSKGVVDTQYF. The CDR3 DNA follows: TGTGCCAGCAGCAAGGGAGTTGTGGATACGCAGTATTTT. The V gene is TRBV7-9, the J gene TRBJ2-3; D perhaps matches TRBD2 (5 bases). In germline, CDR1 is SEHNR, CDR2 FQNEAQ (reference sequence). The CDR3 consists of 13 residues. Between the trimmed V and J ends, which lost 5 bases and 6 bases, there was a span of 12 bases.

This clonotype was recorded once. This chain connects TRBV9 to TRBJ1-6; tentative D call: TRBD1 (6 bases). The CDR3 has 14 amino acids. The germline V gene has CDR1 SGDLS and CDR2 YYNGEE. V was trimmed by 2 bases and J by 6 bases, leaving 9 bases between them. CDR3 sequence reads: CASSVRTANSPLHF. CDR3 DNA sequence: TGTGCCAGCAGCGTTAGGACAGCTAATTCACCCCTCCACTTT. Together with reference TRBV9 and TRBJ1-6, the CDR3 gives the full variable domain: DSGVTQTPKHLITATGQRVTLRCSPRSGDLSVYWYQQSLDQGLQFLIQYYNGEERAKGNILERFSAQQFPDLHSELNLSSLELGDSALYFCASSVRTANSPLHFGNGTRLTVT.

The genes are TRBV4-3 and TRBJ2-3, with no clear D. The CDR3 has 16 residues. Looked up from germline, CDR1 is LGHNA and CDR2 is YSLEER. Trimming took off 0 bases at V and 6 bases at J, with 16 bases between the two ends. The CDR3 spells CASSQDATANGDTQYF. As DNA, the CDR3 is TGCGCCAGCAGCCAAGATGCCACAGCCAACGGGGATACGCAGTATTTT.

The V and J genes are TRBV10-3 and TRBJ2-1; 9 bases match TRBD1. Per the germline V gene, CDR1 is ENHRY and CDR2 is SYGVKD. This CDR3 has 15 amino acids. After removal of 5 bases from V and 5 bases from J, the junction contained 7 bases not matched to a gene. The DNA for the CDR3 is TGTGCCATCAGTTCCGTGGACAGGGGCCACAATGAGCAGTTCTTC. Its translation: CAISSVDRGHNEQFF.

For the CDR3, the DNA is TGTGCCAGCAGTATACTCGACAGGGCCTCAGCTAGTTGGAGCACAGATACGCAGTATTTT. Translation: CASSILDRASASWSTDTQYF. The chain joins TRBV12-3 or TRBV12-4 to TRBJ2-3; 7 bases fit TRBD1. The junction had 20 bases not matched to a gene; V was cut back by 5 bases and J by 0 bases. CDR3 length: 20 amino acids.

V is TRBV18 and J is TRBJ2-7; TRBD1 agrees at 8 bases. The germline V gene encodes CDR1 KGHSH and CDR2 LQKENI. The CDR3 covers 16 residues. Trimming took 5 bases from V and 3 from J; bases not matched to a gene: 12. Here the CDR3 reads CASSEGWAGQVYEQYF. In nucleotides, the CDR3 is TGTGCCAGCTCAGAAGGCTGGGCGGGACAGGTCTACGAGCAGTACTTC.

V and J are TRBV20-1 and TRBJ2-3; tentatively, D is TRBD2 (6 bases). From germline, CDR1 is DFQATT and CDR2 SNEGSKA (reference sequence). The V and J ends lost 3 bases and 5 bases respectively, with 18 bases between them. The CDR3 is made up of 15 amino acids. CDR3: CSARLYRDSQDTQYF. CDR3 nucleotides: TGCAGTGCTAGGCTCTACCGGGACTCTCAAGATACGCAGTATTTT.

CDR3 in DNA: TGTGCCAGTAGTACCAACTGGGACAATGAGCAGTTCTTC. The encoded protein is CASSTNWDNEQFF. This sequence joins TRBV19 and TRBJ2-1; no firm D call. V was trimmed by 4 bases and J by 5 bases, leaving 9 bases between them. This CDR3 is 13 amino acids long. CDR1 is LNHDA, CDR2 SQIVND, per germline (reference sequence).

A few counts support this clonotype. The CDR3 is CASSFLVVGSPLHF. CDR3 coding DNA: TGTGCCAGCAGTTTCCTTGTGGTGGGTTCACCCCTCCACTTT. The chain recombines TRBV12-3 or TRBV12-4 with TRBJ1-6; D remains ambiguous. This CDR3 has 14 amino acids. V lost 3 bases, J lost 9 bases, and 12 bases lay in between.

The rearrangement links TRBV6-5 to TRBJ2-5; the D gene is possibly TRBD2 (6 bases). V lost 0 bases and J 3 bases, leaving 8 bases between the germline ends. This CDR3 contains 14 residues. CDR1 is MNHEY, CDR2 SVGAGI, per germline. The CDR3 nucleotides are TGTGCCAGCAGTTACTCGTGGGGGGAAGAGACCCAGTACTTC. Protein sequence: CASSYSWGEETQYF.

This clonotype was detected a few times. The chain uses TRBV7-2 and TRBJ1-5; D not resolved. Germline V gene lookup returns CDR1 SGHTA and CDR2 FQGNSA. The V and J ends lost 1 base and 5 bases respectively, with 9 bases between them. The CDR3 has 14 amino acids. The CDR3 sequence: CASSLDHDHQPQHF. As DNA, the CDR3 is TGTGCCAGCAGCTTAGACCACGATCATCAGCCCCAGCATTTT.